This T cell receptor (beta chain) was captured by sequencing in a study of cytomegalovirus exposure and HLA in healthy donors. Across the study: Clustering assigned approximately 79% of the roughly 370 genotyped donors to the Caucasian-associated ancestry cluster.

V gave up 3 bases and J gave up 5 bases; unmatched junction bases: 8. Germline V gives CDR1 SGHAT, CDR2 FQNNGV. This CDR3 is built from 15 residues. Study-wide results and limits: The authors listed approximately 150 TCR beta chains as cytomegalovirus-associated. A likely sequencing artifact accounted for one observed cluster of highly shared sequence variants. Reports indicated that the classifier achieved high specificity and sensitivity in diagnosing cytomegalovirus status.

Researchers ran the PCR with 60 Vbeta and 13 Jbeta primers. Clones were sequenced by immunoSEQ multiplex PCR, and TCRdb holds only the in-frame ones, with some missing. The profile covers about 120,000 clones, with approximately 70% appearing a single time and 1.5% to 1.9% taken by the ten largest. A word on this clone: Its antigen is not identified.

The sequence was collected from a man aged 18 to 29 in good health and CMV-seronegative. The rearrangement joins TRBV11-2 to TRBJ2-7; 9 bases align to TRBD2. Specimen: PBMCs. CDR3 DNA sequence: TGTGCCAGCAGCTTGAGGGGACTAGCTCTCGACGAGCAGTACTTC. Encoded protein: CASSLRGLALDEQYF.